This TCR beta chain stems from a study of cytomegalovirus exposure and HLA in healthy donors. PCR employed 60 Vbeta and 13 Jbeta primers. Produced via immunoSEQ multiplex PCR; TCRdb's table is partial and in-frame only. The sample has under 130,000 clones; the top ten hold 0.55% to 0.65%. The CDR3 totals 17 residues. V dropped 3 bases and J dropped 4; count of bases not matched to a gene: 16. The germline gives CDR1 SQVTM, CDR2 ANQGSEA. The sequence was collected from a man between 50 and 59 years old in good health and CMV-seronegative. This chain links TRBV29-1 with TRBJ1-1; the match to TRBD1 covers 8 bases. Sample: PBMCs. Written as DNA, the CDR3 is TGCAGCGTTGAGGGCACACCAACCGCCGGACAGGGCACTGAAGCTTTCTTT. It is translated as CSVEGTPTAGQGTEAFF.